This TCR beta chain came from a study of shared clonotypes between healthy human individuals. The CDR3 is 14 residues long. The germline CDR1 and CDR2 sequences are MNHNS and SASEGT. V was shortened by 0 bases and J by 3 bases, with 6 bases between the two germline ends. Some clones are missing from TCRdb's copy, which holds only in-frame ones; the method was immunoSEQ multiplex PCR. The sample includes roughly 2 million clones, 90% to 95% seen only once; the top ten take about 0.13%. Specimen: naive CD4+ T cells sorted from blood. Subset in this sample: CD45RA+ positively selected. The chain employs TRBV6-1 and TRBJ1-5; no definite D call. The sequence came from a man between 18 and 35 years old in good health. The CDR3 coding sequence is TGTGCCAGCAGTGAAGCCAGTGTCAATCAGCCCCAGCATTTT. Translated, it gives CASSEASVNQPQHF.